Presented here are 21 T cell receptor beta chains from one specimen sequenced in a study of blood T cell repertoires in COVID-19. Here immunoSEQ multiplex PCR was the method, and the copy in TCRdb shows in-frame clones only, minus some. Here the sample spans around 130,000 clones, around 85% being singletons. Sequencing input: peripheral blood. Receptors originate from a woman between 50 and 59 years old who had recovered from COVID-19.

This clone was counted only a few times. The chain is built from TRBV5-4 and TRBJ1-1; weak D call: TRBD1 (6 bases). Germline CDR1 and CDR2: SGHNT and YYREEE (reference sequence). V was clipped by 3 bases and J by 2 bases, with 17 bases between them. This CDR3 is built from 16 residues. The CDR3 reads CASSSVGGLGNTEAFF. The CDR3 coding sequence is TGTGCCAGCAGCTCTGTGGGGGGGCTCGGTAACACTGAAGCTTTCTTT.

The gene calls are TRBV4-1 and TRBJ1-1; 7 bases are a match to TRBD1. Germline trimming cut 3 bases from V and 2 bases from J; bases unmatched to any gene: 6. This CDR3 has 15 residues. Germline V gives CDR1 MGHRA, CDR2 YSYEKL. CDR3 in amino acids: CASSHLDRDNTEAFF. In DNA form, the CDR3 reads TGCGCCAGCAGCCACTTAGACAGGGATAACACTGAAGCTTTCTTT.

V gene TRBV4-1 combines with J gene TRBJ1-1, with 8 positions matching TRBD1. V was pared by 4 bases and J by 4 bases, with 11 bases of the junction left unmatched. CDR1 MGHRA and CDR2 YSYEKL come from the germline V gene. The CDR3 has 16 amino acids. The DNA for the CDR3 is TGCGCCAGCAGCCGGTGGGCAGGGGGCCCGGGCACTGAAGCTTTCTTT. It codes for CASSRWAGGPGTEAFF.

This clone appeared a few times. The V gene is TRBV6-2 or TRBV6-3, the J gene TRBJ1-1; D unclear. Per germline, CDR1 MNHEY and CDR2 SVGEGT. V was pared by 2 bases and J by 0 bases, with 7 bases between. This CDR3 comprises 14 residues. The CDR3 here is CASSYLTVNTEAFF. The CDR3 DNA sequence: TGTGCCAGCAGTTACCTTACAGTGAACACTGAAGCTTTCTTT.

The chain carries TRBV13 and TRBJ1-2; TRBD1 aligns across 11 bases. CDR1 and CDR2 (germline): PRHDT, FYEKMQ (reference sequence). The V gene end was trimmed by 4 bases and the J gene end by 6 bases; junction bases not matched to a gene: 13. This CDR3 has 17 residues. The CDR3 nucleotides read TGTGCCAGCAGCTATGGACAGGGGGCAGGGGGCTCTGATGGCTACACCTTC. Translated: CASSYGQGAGGSDGYTF.

The V call is TRBV30, the J call TRBJ1-1, with D tentatively TRBD1 (6 bases). Deletions cut 2 bases from V and 11 bases from J, with 12 bases between. Germline lookup yields CDR1 GTSNPN and CDR2 SVGIG (reference sequence). The CDR3 length is 11 residues. The CDR3: CAWSRSTGAFF. In DNA, the CDR3 is TGTGCCTGGAGTCGATCCACAGGGGCTTTCTTT.

The chain recombines TRBV3-1 (or the pseudogene TRBV3-2) with TRBJ1-2; no firm D call. Germline values: CDR1 LGHDT, CDR2 YNNKEL (reference sequence). Trimming shortened V by 7 bases and J by 6 bases, and 18 bases separated the two germline ends. CDR3 length equals 14 residues. CDR3 DNA sequence: TGTGCCAGCAACACAAAAGGAGGAGTTCATGGCTACACCTTC. As protein: CASNTKGGVHGYTF.

This clone was seen a handful of times. The V gene is TRBV18, the J gene TRBJ2-2; TRBD1 might be the D (6 bases). V lost 6 bases to trimming and J lost 3 bases, with 8 bases between them. Germline assignment: CDR1 KGHSH and CDR2 LQKENI. The CDR3 runs to 13 residues. The CDR3, as DNA: TGTGCCAGCTCGTACAGGGACACCGGGGAGCTGTTTTTT. It specifies CASSYRDTGELFF. Drawing the rest from reference TRBV18 and TRBJ2-2, the complete variable domain is NAGVMQNPRHLVRRRGQEARLRCSPMKGHSHVYWYRQLPEEGLKFMVYLQKENIIDESGMPKERFSAEFPKEGPSILRIQQVVRGDSAAYFCASSYRDTGELFFGEGSRLTVL.

The chain recombines TRBV5-6 with TRBJ1-6; TRBD1 matches at 9 bases. Germline CDR1 SGHDT, CDR2 YYEEEE. J lost 7 bases, V lost 4 bases, and 3 bases had no gene match. The CDR3 consists of 14 residues. This chain's CDR3 is CASSLGQGNSPLHF. CDR3 sequence (DNA): TGTGCCAGCAGCCTGGGACAGGGAAATTCACCCCTCCACTTT.

CDR3 DNA: TGTGCCAGCAGTATACAGGTTTATGGCTACACCTTC. Translation: CASSIQVYGYTF. This sequence joins TRBV2 and TRBJ1-2, with a weak D call TRBD1 (5 bases). The CDR3 is 12 amino acids. Deletions cut 5 bases from V and 5 bases from J, with 9 bases between. Germline CDR1 SNHLY, CDR2 FYNNEI.

The rearrangement uses TRBV25-1 and TRBJ2-2, with a tentative D call TRBD1 (5 bases). Germline CDR1 is MGHDK and CDR2 is SYGVNS. This CDR3 is built from 16 residues. V was cut by 3 bases and J by 5 bases, with 16 bases left in between. The CDR3 nucleotides are TGTGCCAGCAGTGACGCATGGGCAGGGTATACCGGGGAGCTGTTTTTT. This encodes CASSDAWAGYTGELFF.

The V and J genes are TRBV7-9 and TRBJ2-1; 10 bases match TRBD2. Trimming removed 0 bases from V and 6 bases from J; junction bases left unmatched: 11. The CDR3 is 18 residues long. From germline, CDR1 is SEHNR and CDR2 FQNEAQ (reference sequence). CDR3: CASSLAQLSGRALNEQFF. The CDR3 region has the DNA TGTGCCAGCAGCTTAGCTCAACTCAGCGGGAGGGCCCTCAATGAGCAGTTCTTC. Looking up the rest from reference TRBV7-9 and TRBJ2-1 gives the full variable domain: DTGVSQNPRHKITKRGQNVTFRCDPISEHNRLYWYRQTLGQGPEFLTYFQNEAQLEKSRLLSDRFSAERPKGSFSTLEIQRTEQGDSAMYLCASSLAQLSGRALNEQFFGPGTRLTVL.

This chain joins TRBV24-1 and TRBJ2-1, with 11 bases lining up with TRBD2. CDR1 and CDR2 from the germline V gene are KGHDR and SFDVKD. V shed 10 bases and J 6 bases; nucleotides not matched to a gene: 7. The CDR3 spans 14 residues. CDR3 amino acids: CATQSLAGANEQFF. In DNA form, the CDR3 reads TGTGCCACTCAGTCACTAGCGGGAGCCAATGAGCAGTTCTTC.

J is TRBJ1-3 and V is TRBV5-6, with no clear D. Germline CDR1 is SGHDT and CDR2 is YYEEEE. The length of the CDR3 is 15 residues. Trimming took 4 bases from V and 0 from J, leaving 11 bases between them. CDR3 DNA sequence: TGTGCCAGCAGCGCTCTCCGGGTCTCTGGAAACACCATATATTTT. Protein sequence: CASSALRVSGNTIYF.

The chain combines TRBV9 with TRBJ1-4; D may be TRBD1 (5 bases). The CDR3 is 17 amino acids. V lost 4 bases and J lost 7, with 23 bases in between. The V gene's germline CDR1 is SGDLS and CDR2 YYNGEE. The DNA for the CDR3 is TGTGCCAGCAGCCCTACGGGGGGACGTCGACGGGGTGAAAAACTGTTTTTT. The encoded protein is CASSPTGGRRRGEKLFF.

The V call is TRBV5-1, the J call TRBJ1-2; D is unresolved. The V end lost 4 bases, the J end lost 5 bases, and 15 bases lay between the germline ends. The CDR3 is 14 amino acids. The germline CDR1 and CDR2 sequences are SGHRS and YFSETQ. For the CDR3, the DNA is TGCGCCAGCAGCCCCGAGGCGGGCCGGTATGGCTACACCTTC. Its translation is CASSPEAGRYGYTF.

The rearrangement joins TRBV9 to TRBJ2-2, with D unresolved. The CDR3 contains 17 residues. CDR1 and CDR2 from the germline V gene are SGDLS and YYNGEE. V lost 0 bases, J lost 0 bases, and 12 bases lay in between. CDR3 sequence reads: CASSVAATAANTGELFF. The CDR3 DNA sequence: TGTGCCAGCAGCGTAGCGGCCACGGCGGCGAACACCGGGGAGCTGTTTTTT.

This chain links TRBV2 with TRBJ2-7; possibly TRBD1 for D (5 bases). CDR1 SNHLY and CDR2 FYNNEI come from the germline V gene. V was trimmed by 6 bases and J by 3 bases, leaving 21 bases between them. There are 16 residues in the CDR3. CDR3 in amino acids: CASRQTDSGVGYEQYF. CDR3 nucleotides: TGTGCCAGCAGGCAAACTGACAGTGGGGTAGGCTACGAGCAGTACTTC.

The chain couples TRBV10-3 to TRBJ1-1, with TRBD1 as a possible D gene (5 bases). V lost 6 bases and J lost 0, with 14 bases in between. Germline V gene data show CDR1 as ENHRY and CDR2 as SYGVKD. This CDR3 comprises 15 residues. The CDR3 DNA reads as TGTGCCATCAGGGGGCAGGCTGGAGTGAACACTGAAGCTTTCTTT. Translation: CAIRGQAGVNTEAFF.

The chain joins TRBV28 to TRBJ1-4, with a tentative D call TRBD1 (6 bases). Trimming removed 6 bases at V and 8 bases at J, with 19 bases between. The CDR3 extends over 15 amino acids. Germline values: CDR1 MDHEN, CDR2 SYDVKM. The CDR3 sequence: CASSLGGAKLEKLFF. CDR3 nucleotides: TGTGCCAGCAGCCTAGGGGGGGCGAAACTAGAAAAACTGTTTTTT.

CDR3 protein: CASSRTAQTSSYEQYF. In nucleotides, the CDR3 is TGTGCCAGCAGTCGGACAGCCCAGACCAGCTCCTACGAGCAGTACTTC. The chain employs TRBV2 and TRBJ2-7; the D gene is possibly TRBD1 (6 bases). CDR3 size: 16 residues. V was trimmed by 5 bases and J by 0 bases, leaving 17 bases between them. Germline V gives CDR1 SNHLY, CDR2 FYNNEI.